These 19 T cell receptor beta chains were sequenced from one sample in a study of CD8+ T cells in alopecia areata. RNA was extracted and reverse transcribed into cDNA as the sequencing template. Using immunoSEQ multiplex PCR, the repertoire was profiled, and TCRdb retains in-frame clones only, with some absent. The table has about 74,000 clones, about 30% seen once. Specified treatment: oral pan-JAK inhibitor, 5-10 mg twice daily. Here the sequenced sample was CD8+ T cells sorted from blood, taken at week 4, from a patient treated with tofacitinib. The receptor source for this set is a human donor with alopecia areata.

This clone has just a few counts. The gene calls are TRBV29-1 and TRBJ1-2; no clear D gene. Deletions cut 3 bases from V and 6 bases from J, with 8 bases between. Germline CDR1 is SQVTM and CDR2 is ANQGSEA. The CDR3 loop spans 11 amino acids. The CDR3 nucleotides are TGCAGCGTTGAGGGGAGAGATGGCTACACCTTC. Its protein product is CSVEGRDGYTF.

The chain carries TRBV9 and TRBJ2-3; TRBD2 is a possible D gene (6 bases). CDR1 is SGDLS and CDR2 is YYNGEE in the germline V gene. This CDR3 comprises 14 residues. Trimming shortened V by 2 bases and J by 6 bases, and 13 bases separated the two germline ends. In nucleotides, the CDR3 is TGTGCCAGCAGCGTTTCGGGAGTGTTGGATACGCAGTATTTT. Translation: CASSVSGVLDTQYF.

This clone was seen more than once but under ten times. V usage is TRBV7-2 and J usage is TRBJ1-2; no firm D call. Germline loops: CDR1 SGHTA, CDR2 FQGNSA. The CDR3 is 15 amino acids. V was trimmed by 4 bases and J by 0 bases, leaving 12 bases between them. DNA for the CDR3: TGTGCCAGCAGCTCACGCAGTGATTCTAACTATGGCTACACCTTC. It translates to CASSSRSDSNYGYTF.

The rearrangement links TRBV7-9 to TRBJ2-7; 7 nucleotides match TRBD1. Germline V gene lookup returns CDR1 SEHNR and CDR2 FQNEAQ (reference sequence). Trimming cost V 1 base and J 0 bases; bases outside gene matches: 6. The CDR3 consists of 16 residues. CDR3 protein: CASSLVPGDSSYEQYF. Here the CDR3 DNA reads TGTGCCAGCAGCTTAGTTCCAGGGGACAGCTCCTACGAGCAGTACTTC.

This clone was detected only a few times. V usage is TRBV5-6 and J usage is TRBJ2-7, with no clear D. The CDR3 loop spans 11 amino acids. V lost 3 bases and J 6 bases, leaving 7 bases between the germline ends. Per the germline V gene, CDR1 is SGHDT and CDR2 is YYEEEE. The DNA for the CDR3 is TGTGCCAGCAGCTCACCGAGCGAGCAGTACTTC. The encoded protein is CASSSPSEQYF.

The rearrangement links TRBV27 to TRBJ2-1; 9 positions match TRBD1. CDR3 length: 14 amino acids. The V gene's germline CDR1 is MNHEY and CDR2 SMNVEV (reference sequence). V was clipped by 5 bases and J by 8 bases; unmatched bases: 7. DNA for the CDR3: TGTGCCAGCAGTCCCGACAGGGGGATTGATGAGCAGTTCTTC. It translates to CASSPDRGIDEQFF.

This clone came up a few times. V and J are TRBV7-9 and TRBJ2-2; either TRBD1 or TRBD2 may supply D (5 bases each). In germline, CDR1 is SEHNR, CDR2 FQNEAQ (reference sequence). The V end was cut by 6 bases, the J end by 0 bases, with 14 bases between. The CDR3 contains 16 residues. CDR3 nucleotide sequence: TGTGCCAGCAGGGCCTCCGGGGCTTCGAACACCGGGGAGCTGTTTTTT. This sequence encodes CASRASGASNTGELFF. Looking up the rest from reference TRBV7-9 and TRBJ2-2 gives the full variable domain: DTGVSQNPRHKITKRGQNVTFRCDPISEHNRLYWYRQTLGQGPEFLTYFQNEAQLEKSRLLSDRFSAERPKGSFSTLEIQRTEQGDSAMYLCASRASGASNTGELFFGEGSRLTVL.

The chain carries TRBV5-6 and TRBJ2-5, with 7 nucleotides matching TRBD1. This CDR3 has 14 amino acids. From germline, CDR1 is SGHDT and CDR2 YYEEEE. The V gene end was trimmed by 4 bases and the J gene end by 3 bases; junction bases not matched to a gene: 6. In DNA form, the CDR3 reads TGTGCCAGCAGCCAAGGGGACAGTGAAGAGACCCAGTACTTC. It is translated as CASSQGDSEETQYF. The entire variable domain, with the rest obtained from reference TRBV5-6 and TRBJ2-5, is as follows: DAGVTQSPTHLIKTRGQQVTLRCSPKSGHDTVSWYQQALGQGPQFIFQYYEEEERQRGNFPDRFSGHQFPNYSSELNVNALLLGDSALYLCASSQGDSEETQYFGPGTRLLVL.

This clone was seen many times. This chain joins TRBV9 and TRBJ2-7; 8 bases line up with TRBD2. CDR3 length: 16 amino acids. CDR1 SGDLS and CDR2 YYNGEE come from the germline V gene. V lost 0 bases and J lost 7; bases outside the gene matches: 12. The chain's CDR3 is CASSVEPAGAYEEQYF. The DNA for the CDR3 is TGTGCCAGCAGCGTAGAACCAGCGGGGGCCTACGAGGAGCAGTACTTC.

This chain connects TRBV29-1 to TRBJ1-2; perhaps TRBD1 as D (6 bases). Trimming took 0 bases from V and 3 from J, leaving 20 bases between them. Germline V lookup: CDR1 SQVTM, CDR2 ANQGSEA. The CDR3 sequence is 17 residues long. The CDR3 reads CSVEDWEAEGVHYGYTF. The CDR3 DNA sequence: TGCAGCGTTGAAGATTGGGAGGCCGAGGGGGTTCACTATGGCTACACCTTC.

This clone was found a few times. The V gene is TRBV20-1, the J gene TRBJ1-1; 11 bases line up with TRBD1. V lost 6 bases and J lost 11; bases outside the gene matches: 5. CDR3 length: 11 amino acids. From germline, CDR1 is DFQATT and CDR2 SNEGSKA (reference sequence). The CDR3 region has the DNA TGCAGTGCCTGGACAGGGGGCCGGGCTTTCTTT. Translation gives CSAWTGGRAFF.

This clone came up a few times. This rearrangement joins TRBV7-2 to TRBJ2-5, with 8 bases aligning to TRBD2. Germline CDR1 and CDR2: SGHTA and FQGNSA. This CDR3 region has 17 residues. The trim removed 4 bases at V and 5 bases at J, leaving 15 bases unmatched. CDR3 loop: CASSYSGRSRLSETQYF. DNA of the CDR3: TGTGCCAGCAGCTACAGCGGGAGATCCCGGCTTTCGGAGACCCAGTACTTC.

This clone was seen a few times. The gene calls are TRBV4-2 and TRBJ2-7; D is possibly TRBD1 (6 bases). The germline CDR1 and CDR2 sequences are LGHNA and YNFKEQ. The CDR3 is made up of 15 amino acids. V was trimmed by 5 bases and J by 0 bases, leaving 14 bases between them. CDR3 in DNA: TGTGCCAGCAGCTTTAGGACAGCGAGCTCCTACGAGCAGTACTTC. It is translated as CASSFRTASSYEQYF.

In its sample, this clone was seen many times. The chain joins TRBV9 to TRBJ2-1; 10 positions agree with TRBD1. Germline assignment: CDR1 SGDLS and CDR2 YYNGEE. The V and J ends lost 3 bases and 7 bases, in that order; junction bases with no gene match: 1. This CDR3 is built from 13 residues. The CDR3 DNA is TGTGCCAGCAGCGGGACAGGGGGTAATGAGCAGTTCTTC. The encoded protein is CASSGTGGNEQFF.

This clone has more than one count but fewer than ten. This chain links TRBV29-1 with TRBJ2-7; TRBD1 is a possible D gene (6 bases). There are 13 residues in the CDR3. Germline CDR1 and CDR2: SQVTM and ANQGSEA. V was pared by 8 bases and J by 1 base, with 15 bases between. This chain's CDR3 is CSFTGLTSYEQYF. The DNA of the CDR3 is TGCAGCTTCACAGGGTTGACGTCCTACGAGCAGTACTTC.

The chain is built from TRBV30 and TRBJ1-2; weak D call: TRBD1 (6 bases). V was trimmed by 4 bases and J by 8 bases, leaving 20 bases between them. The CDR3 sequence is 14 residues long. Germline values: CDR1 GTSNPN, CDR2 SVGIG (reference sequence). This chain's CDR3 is CAWTLQGRFDGYTF. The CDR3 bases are TGTGCCTGGACCCTCCAGGGGAGATTTGACGGCTACACCTTC.

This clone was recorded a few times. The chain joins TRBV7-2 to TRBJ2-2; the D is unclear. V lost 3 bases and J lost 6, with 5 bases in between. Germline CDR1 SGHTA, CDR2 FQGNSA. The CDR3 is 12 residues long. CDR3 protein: CASSFIAGELFF. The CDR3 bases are TGTGCCAGCAGCTTCATTGCCGGGGAGCTGTTTTTT.

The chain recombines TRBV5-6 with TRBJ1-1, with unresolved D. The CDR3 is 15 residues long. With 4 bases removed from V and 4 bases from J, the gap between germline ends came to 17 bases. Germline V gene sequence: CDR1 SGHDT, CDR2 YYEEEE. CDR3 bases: TGTGCCAGCAGCCGGAACGGGGTGGGCGCCACTGAAGCTTTCTTT. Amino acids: CASSRNGVGATEAFF.

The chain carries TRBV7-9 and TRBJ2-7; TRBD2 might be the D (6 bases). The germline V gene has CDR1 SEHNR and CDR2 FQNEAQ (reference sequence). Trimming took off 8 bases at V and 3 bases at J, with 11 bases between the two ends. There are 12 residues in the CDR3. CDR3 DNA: TGTGCCAGCGGACGGGGGTTCTACGAGCAGTACTTC. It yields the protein CASGRGFYEQYF.